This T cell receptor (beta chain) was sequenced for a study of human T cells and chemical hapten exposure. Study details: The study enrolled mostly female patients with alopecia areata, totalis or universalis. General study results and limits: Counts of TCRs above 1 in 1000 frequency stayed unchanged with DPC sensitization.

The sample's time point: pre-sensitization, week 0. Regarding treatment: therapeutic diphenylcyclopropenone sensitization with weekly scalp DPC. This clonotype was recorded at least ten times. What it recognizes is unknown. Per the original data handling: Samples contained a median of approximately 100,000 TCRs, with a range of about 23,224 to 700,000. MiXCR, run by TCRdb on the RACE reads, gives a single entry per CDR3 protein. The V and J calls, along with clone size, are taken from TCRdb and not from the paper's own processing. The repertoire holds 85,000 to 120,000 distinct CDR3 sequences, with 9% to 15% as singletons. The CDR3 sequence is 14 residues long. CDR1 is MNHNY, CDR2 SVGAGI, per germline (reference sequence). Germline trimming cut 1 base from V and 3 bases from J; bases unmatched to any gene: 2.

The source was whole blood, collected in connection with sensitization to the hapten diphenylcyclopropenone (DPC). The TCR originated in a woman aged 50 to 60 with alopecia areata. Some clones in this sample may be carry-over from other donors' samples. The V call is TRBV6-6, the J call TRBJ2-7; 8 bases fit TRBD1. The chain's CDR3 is CASSYWTGSYEQYF. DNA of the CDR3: TGTGCCAGCAGTTACTGGACAGGGAGCTACGAGCAGTACTTC.